A selection of T cell receptor beta chains follows, all from one sample in a study of shared T cell receptors in the human thymus. Some clones are missing from TCRdb's copy, which holds only in-frame ones; the method was immunoSEQ multiplex PCR. The sample lists 630,000 or so clones, about 87% occurring once. The same data also contributed to another study, on human thymus T cells.

The sequencing input was thymocytes. These receptors all stem from a boy under two years old with a congenital heart defect. The CDR3 runs from the conserved cysteine through the conserved F or W. A D gene is named only where the DNA matches it firmly. Only part of the rows carry a size: once, few, many, or a class if the clone is expanded.

J: TRBJ2-7; V: TRBV1; size: -; D: -; CDR3: CTSSHILAHRTYEQYF; DNA: TGCACCAGCAGCCACATACTAGCGCACAGGACCTACGAGCAGTACTTC
J: TRBJ2-7; V: TRBV27; size: -; D: TRBD2; CDR3: CASYTTATSGRYEQYF; DNA: TGTGCCAGCTACACCACGGCTACTAGCGGACGCTACGAGCAGTACTTC
J: TRBJ1-2; V: TRBV5-5; size: -; D: -; CDR3: CASSAPGGLIGYTF; DNA: TGTGCCAGCAGCGCACCGGGGGGCCTGATTGGCTACACCTTC
J: TRBJ1-6; V: TRBV7-6; size: -; D: TRBD1; CDR3: CASSLQIGTGQGSPLHF; DNA: TGTGCCAGCAGCTTACAGATCGGGACAGGGCAGGGTTCACCCCTCCACTTT
J: TRBJ2-2; V: TRBV27; size: -; D: -; CDR3: CASSPIYRESGELFF; DNA: TGTGCCAGCAGTCCCATATACAGGGAATCCGGGGAGCTGTTTTTT
J: TRBJ2-5; V: TRBV6-5; size: -; D: -; CDR3: CASSYSISAEETQYF; DNA: TGTGCCAGCAGTTACTCGATAAGCGCCGAAGAGACCCAGTACTTC
J: TRBJ1-1; V: TRBV4-1; size: -; D: TRBD1; CDR3: CASSQMFPGTGRGGPKDTEAFF; DNA: TGCGCCAGCAGCCAGATGTTCCCCGGGACAGGACGAGGGGGGCCTAAGGACACTGAAGCTTTCTTT
J: TRBJ1-1; V: TRBV15; size: -; D: TRBD1; CDR3: CATSRGPELTGLNTEAFF; DNA: TGTGCCACCAGCAGAGGTCCTGAGTTGACAGGGCTTAACACTGAAGCTTTCTTT
J: TRBJ2-7; V: TRBV19; size: -; D: TRBD1; CDR3: CASSIVLRTGGPYEQYF; DNA: TGTGCCAGTAGTATAGTGTTGCGGACAGGGGGCCCCTACGAGCAGTACTTC
J: TRBJ1-2; V: TRBV28; size: few; D: -; CDR3: CASSSRVYGYTF; DNA: TGTGCCAGCAGTTCCCGGGTCTACGGCTACACCTTC
J: TRBJ1-2; V: TRBV19; size: -; D: TRBD1; CDR3: CASSTKGTGVYGYTF; DNA: TGTGCCAGTAGTACGAAGGGGACAGGCGTTTATGGCTACACCTTC
J: TRBJ2-5; V: TRBV21-1; size: few; D: -; CDR3: CASSKSGHFQETQYF; DNA: TGTGCCAGCAGCAAAAGTGGACACTTCCAAGAGACCCAGTACTTC
J: TRBJ2-1; V: TRBV4-3; size: -; D: -; CDR3: CASSQERVYNEQFF; DNA: TGCGCCAGCAGCCAAGAGAGGGTGTACAATGAGCAGTTCTTC
J: TRBJ1-5; V: TRBV28; size: -; D: TRBD1; CDR3: CASSFATGAGQPQHF; DNA: TGTGCCAGCAGTTTCGCGACAGGGGCTGGGCAGCCCCAGCATTTT
J: TRBJ2-3; V: TRBV28; size: -; D: -; CDR3: CASSLEGADTQYF; DNA: TGTGCCAGCAGTTTGGAGGGCGCAGATACGCAGTATTTT
J: TRBJ1-1; V: TRBV7-3; size: -; D: -; CDR3: CASSLKSTPGNNRNTEAFF; DNA: TGTGCCAGCAGCTTAAAAAGTACGCCAGGGAACAACAGAAACACTGAAGCTTTCTTT
J: TRBJ2-7; V: TRBV6-1; size: -; D: TRBD2; CDR3: CASSEGASGASYEQYF; DNA: TGTGCCAGCAGTGAGGGGGCTAGCGGGGCCTCCTACGAGCAGTACTTC
J: TRBJ1-2; V: TRBV10-3; size: -; D: -; CDR3: CAITPQASYGYTF; DNA: TGTGCCATCACCCCACAGGCCTCATATGGCTACACCTTC
J: TRBJ2-7; V: TRBV7-2; size: once; D: -; CDR3: CASSSEIYAEQYF; DNA: TGTGCCAGCAGCTCCGAAATCTATGCCGAGCAGTACTTC
J: TRBJ1-1; V: TRBV4-1; size: -; D: -; CDR3: CASSPRRGGSNTEAFF; DNA: TGCGCCAGCAGCCCCCGCAGGGGCGGAAGCAACACTGAAGCTTTCTTT
J: TRBJ2-7; V: TRBV6-1; size: -; D: -; CDR3: CASSETSYEQYF; DNA: TGTGCCAGCAGTGAAACAAGCTACGAGCAGTACTTC
J: TRBJ1-6; V: TRBV7-9; size: few; D: -; CDR3: CASSLGRGNSPLHF; DNA: TGTGCCAGCAGCTTAGGTCGAGGGAATTCACCCCTCCACTTT
J: TRBJ2-3; V: TRBV4-2; size: -; D: TRBD2; CDR3: CASSSMGEGKNPGGDTQYF; DNA: TGTGCCAGCAGCTCAATGGGGGAGGGTAAAAATCCCGGGGGAGATACGCAGTATTTT
J: TRBJ1-6; V: TRBV4-1; size: -; D: TRBD1; CDR3: CASSQSGTANSPLHF; DNA: TGCGCCAGCAGCCAATCCGGGACAGCTAATTCACCCCTCCACTTT
J: TRBJ2-7; V: TRBV27; size: -; D: -; CDR3: CASSMTPPYEQYF; DNA: TGTGCCAGCAGTATGACACCCCCCTACGAGCAGTACTTC
J: TRBJ1-1; V: TRBV5-4; size: -; D: -; CDR3: CASSLPGLTEAFF; DNA: TGTGCCAGCAGCTTGCCCGGACTCACTGAAGCTTTCTTT
J: TRBJ2-5; V: TRBV30; size: -; D: -; CDR3: CAWSKNSWRVIEGLRGTQYF; DNA: TGTGCCTGGAGTAAAAACAGCTGGAGGGTGATCGAGGGATTAAGAGGGACCCAGTACTTC
J: TRBJ2-1; V: TRBV19; size: -; D: -; CDR3: CASGSRAEQFF; DNA: TGTGCCAGTGGATCCAGGGCTGAGCAGTTCTTC
J: TRBJ2-5; V: TRBV15; size: -; D: TRBD2; CDR3: CATSRDGGREGSQETQYF; DNA: TGTGCCACCAGCAGAGATGGCGGCAGGGAGGGGAGTCAAGAGACCCAGTACTTC
J: TRBJ2-1; V: TRBV7-9; size: -; D: TRBD2; CDR3: CASSPKRLAGHYNEQFF; DNA: TGTGCCAGCAGCCCAAAACGGTTAGCGGGACATTACAATGAGCAGTTCTTC
J: TRBJ2-7; V: TRBV4-3; size: -; D: TRBD2; CDR3: CASSLSRGAYEQYF; DNA: TGCGCCAGCAGCCTTTCACGGGGGGCCTACGAGCAGTACTTC
J: TRBJ1-3; V: TRBV19; size: few; D: -; CDR3: CASSKNSTGSSGNTIYF; DNA: TGTGCCAGTAGTAAAAACTCCACAGGGAGCTCTGGAAACACCATATATTTT
J: TRBJ2-3; V: TRBV9; size: -; D: -; CDR3: CASSTRSARPNTDTQYF; DNA: TGTGCCAGCAGCACTCGATCAGCTAGACCCAACACAGATACGCAGTATTTT
J: TRBJ1-1; V: TRBV29-1; size: few; D: TRBD1; CDR3: CSIQGKNTEAFF; DNA: TGCAGCATACAGGGGAAAAACACTGAAGCTTTCTTT
J: TRBJ1-2; V: TRBV7-2; size: once; D: -; CDR3: CASSPSPEDRNYGYTF; DNA: TGTGCCAGCAGCCCGTCCCCTGAAGACAGGAACTATGGCTACACCTTC
J: TRBJ2-7; V: TRBV30; size: -; D: TRBD2; CDR3: CAWTLARFDYEQYF; DNA: TGTGCCTGGACACTAGCGCGATTTGACTACGAGCAGTACTTC
J: TRBJ1-1; V: TRBV9; size: once; D: TRBD1; CDR3: CASSVGTGELNTEAFF; DNA: TGTGCCAGCAGCGTAGGTACAGGGGAGCTGAACACTGAAGCTTTCTTT
J: TRBJ2-7; V: TRBV2; size: once; D: TRBD1; CDR3: CASRGQSSSYEQYF; DNA: TGTGCCAGCAGGGGACAGTCAAGCTCCTACGAGCAGTACTTC
J: TRBJ2-2; V: TRBV11-2; size: -; D: TRBD1; CDR3: CASSTCTDRGRMNTGELFF; DNA: TGTGCCAGCAGCACATGCACCGACAGGGGGCGGATGAACACCGGGGAGCTGTTTTTT
J: TRBJ2-2; V: TRBV4-3; size: -; D: TRBD2; CDR3: CASSQGPGLAGLAGGELFF; DNA: TGCGCCAGCAGCCAGGGCCCGGGACTAGCGGGCCTGGCAGGGGGGGAGCTGTTTTTT
J: TRBJ2-7; V: TRBV4-3; size: -; D: -; CDR3: CASSQDPRAAGEQYF; DNA: TGCGCCAGCAGCCAAGATCCCCGGGCCGCGGGGGAGCAGTACTTC
J: TRBJ2-2; V: TRBV7-6; size: -; D: TRBD2; CDR3: CASSLRTRVVPGELFF; DNA: TGTGCCAGCAGCCTTAGGACTAGAGTCGTCCCCGGGGAGCTGTTTTTT
J: TRBJ2-2; V: TRBV5-6; size: -; D: -; CDR3: CASSTLPSGVAPDTGELFF; DNA: TGTGCCAGCAGCACCCTACCCTCAGGGGTTGCCCCTGACACCGGGGAGCTGTTTTTT
J: TRBJ2-5; V: TRBV19; size: -; D: TRBD2; CDR3: CASSIGSSGRSQETQYF; DNA: TGTGCCAGTAGTATTGGGTCTAGCGGGAGGTCCCAAGAGACCCAGTACTTC
J: TRBJ2-7; V: TRBV4-2; size: -; D: -; CDR3: CASSQDVASVGSYEQYF; DNA: TGTGCCAGCAGCCAAGATGTGGCTAGCGTCGGGTCCTACGAGCAGTACTTC
J: TRBJ1-2; V: TRBV28; size: -; D: -; CDR3: CASSLGALGYGYTF; DNA: TGTGCCAGCAGTTTAGGGGCACTTGGCTATGGCTACACCTTC
J: TRBJ2-3; V: TRBV30; size: -; D: -; CDR3: CAWSVVSSPSTDTQYF; DNA: TGTGCCTGGAGTGTGGTCAGTTCACCTAGCACAGATACGCAGTATTTT
J: TRBJ2-7; V: TRBV6-1; size: -; D: TRBD1; CDR3: CASSAPLRGRPSYYEQYF; DNA: TGTGCCAGCAGTGCCCCCCTCAGGGGGCGGCCTTCATACTACGAGCAGTACTTC
J: TRBJ2-1; V: TRBV11-2; size: -; D: TRBD2; CDR3: CASRLSGRDYNEQFF; DNA: TGTGCCAGCAGACTTAGCGGGAGGGACTACAATGAGCAGTTCTTC
J: TRBJ2-2; V: TRBV28; size: -; D: -; CDR3: CASRRALFANFDTAGELFF; DNA: TGTGCCAGCAGAAGAGCCCTCTTTGCAAACTTTGACACCGCCGGGGAGCTGTTTTTT
J: TRBJ2-5; V: TRBV7-4; size: -; D: -; CDR3: CASSLGGPQETQYF; DNA: TGTGCCAGCAGCTTAGGAGGTCCGCAAGAGACCCAGTACTTC
J: TRBJ1-1; V: TRBV20-1; size: -; D: -; CDR3: CSARGGLFGFF; DNA: TGCAGTGCTAGAGGGGGCCTGTTCGGCTTCTTT
J: TRBJ2-6; V: TRBV29-1; size: -; D: -; CDR3: CSVPTPEKSRANVLTF; DNA: TGCAGCGTACCCACTCCTGAAAAAAGCCGGGCCAACGTCCTGACTTTC
J: TRBJ2-2; V: TRBV7-9; size: -; D: -; CDR3: CASSPNGQTKVMGELFF; DNA: TGTGCCAGCAGCCCGAACGGACAAACAAAAGTAATGGGGGAGCTGTTTTTT
J: TRBJ1-5; V: TRBV7-2; size: -; D: -; CDR3: CASSDGAQGSNQPQHF; DNA: TGTGCCAGCAGCGACGGAGCCCAGGGAAGCAATCAGCCCCAGCATTTT